The next 25 T cell receptor beta chains were all read from a single sample in a study of blood T cells in healthy people across ages (dated by TCRdb to about 2015). The library was generated by 5' RACE. The reads were generated on an Illumina HiSeq 2500. A second PCR of about 7 to 12 cycles was run with a J-beta primer mix and a sample-barcoded 5' primer. Through fastp at Q25 and MiXCR, TCRdb rebuilt clones from the public reads, retaining in-frame beta chains. Merged by CDR3 protein, the rows form single entries marked with the most common genes and DNA. Here the sample has approximately 810,000 distinct CDR3 sequences; 29% occur a single time. Jointly, the top ten make up about 18% of the sample. Sequencing used blood. The receptors stem from a woman of 80 years or more in good health.

Comment on this clonotype: Just one base apart from a much larger clone, this may be a read error. The chain uses TRBV5-1 and TRBJ1-1; no definite D call. The CDR3 is made up of 16 amino acids. CDR1 SGHRS and CDR2 YFSETQ come from the germline V gene. CDR3 in DNA: TGCGCCAGCAGCTTGGGTCTACAGTTTATGAACACTGTAGCTTTCTTT. Translating it yields CASSLGLQFMNTVAFF.

This clonotype was counted ten times or more. The genes are TRBV7-2 and TRBJ2-1; 15 nucleotides agree with TRBD2. Germline V gives CDR1 SGHTA, CDR2 FQGNSA. The CDR3 sequence is 18 residues long. V lost 5 bases to trimming and J lost 0 bases; unmatched junction nucleotides: 5. CDR3: CASSPPGLAGGSYNEQFF. The CDR3 DNA reads as TGTGCCAGCAGCCCACCGGGACTAGCGGGGGGCTCCTACAATGAGCAGTTCTTC.

This clonotype showed up many times. The chain recombines TRBV29-1 with TRBJ2-1, with D possibly TRBD2 on 7 matching bases. V was clipped by 7 bases and J by 10 bases, with 14 bases between them. Looked up from germline, CDR1 is SQVTM and CDR2 is ANQGSEA. The CDR3 is made up of 11 amino acids. CDR3 sequence: CSDNKGGEQFF. CDR3 DNA: TGCAGCGACAACAAGGGGGGGGAGCAGTTCTTC.

This clonotype was seen repeatedly, ten times or more. The J gene is TRBJ1-5, the V gene TRBV5-6; 7 bases map to TRBD1. Germline assignment: CDR1 SGHDT and CDR2 YYEEEE. CDR3 length: 16 residues. V shed 3 bases, J shed 4 bases, and the junction held 10 bases outside the gene matches. The CDR3 protein is CASSSISDRANQPQHF. The CDR3 DNA reads TGTGCCAGCAGCTCAATATCTGACAGGGCTAATCAGCCCCAGCATTTT.

There are many counts of this clonotype. The rearrangement links TRBV7-2 to TRBJ2-1; D is perhaps TRBD1 (5 bases). CDR1 and CDR2 from the germline V gene are SGHTA and FQGNSA. The CDR3 spans 15 residues. V lost 4 bases and J lost 0, with 10 bases in between. The CDR3 reads CASSSRQSSYNEQFF. For the CDR3, the DNA is TGTGCCAGCAGCTCTAGACAGAGCTCCTACAATGAGCAGTTCTTC.

The genes are TRBV18 and TRBJ2-2; maybe TRBD1 (5 bases). The CDR3 length is 14 residues. Germline V gene lookup returns CDR1 KGHSH and CDR2 LQKENI. The CDR3 here is CTNSPDRSTGELFF. CDR3 coding DNA: TGTACCAACTCACCAGACAGATCCACCGGGGAGCTGTTTTTT.

In its sample, this clonotype was seen a few times. V and J are TRBV2 and TRBJ1-6; D unclear. The CDR3 is made up of 13 amino acids. Trimming pared 1 base from V and 7 bases from J, leaving 5 bases between. CDR1 and CDR2 from the germline V gene are SNHLY and FYNNEI. CDR3 protein: CASSEEWNSPLHF. In DNA form, the CDR3 reads TGTGCCAGCAGTGAAGAATGGAATTCACCCCTCCACTTT.

This clonotype has just a few counts. The chain joins TRBV10-3 to TRBJ2-5; D gene unclear. There are 11 residues in the CDR3. The germline CDR1 and CDR2 sequences are ENHRY and SYGVKD. V lost 2 bases and J 11 bases, leaving 9 bases between the germline ends. The CDR3 is CAISEGRPQYF. As DNA, the CDR3 is TGTGCCATCAGTGAGGGCCGGCCGCAGTACTTC.

This clonotype came up many times. V gene TRBV20-1 combines with J gene TRBJ2-7; D remains ambiguous. CDR1 is DFQATT and CDR2 is SNEGSKA in the germline V gene (reference sequence). The CDR3 is made up of 14 amino acids. Trimming shortened V by 6 bases and J by 1 base, and 16 bases separated the two germline ends. The CDR3 sequence is CSAPGPTKSYEQYF. CDR3 DNA: TGCAGTGCACCTGGACCGACGAAATCCTACGAGCAGTACTTC.

There are many counts of this clonotype. This chain joins TRBV12-3 or TRBV12-4 and TRBJ2-3; D unclear. The CDR3 totals 15 residues. V lost 4 bases to trimming and J lost 0 bases, with 11 bases between them. The CDR3 is CASSSPGRSTDTQYF. The CDR3 DNA reads TGTGCCAGCAGTTCCCCGGGTAGGAGCACAGATACGCAGTATTTT.

This clonotype was counted ten times or more. V and J are TRBV5-5 and TRBJ1-4; 7 positions match TRBD1. After removal of 0 bases from V and 6 bases from J, the junction contained 11 bases not matched to a gene. The CDR3 has 17 amino acids. Looked up from germline, CDR1 is SGHKS and CDR2 is YYEKEE (reference sequence). The chain's CDR3 is CASSLETGFARDEKLFF. In nucleotides, the CDR3 is TGTGCCAGCAGCTTGGAGACAGGGTTCGCGCGGGATGAAAAACTGTTTTTT.

This clonotype was seen ten or more times. CDR3 in DNA: TGTGCCAGCAGCTTAAACCCTCACGCCACAGATACGCAGTATTTT. Its translation is CASSLNPHATDTQYF. The J gene is TRBJ2-3, the V gene TRBV7-9; D gene unclear. The V end lost 2 bases, the J end lost 2 bases, and 11 bases lay between the germline ends. CDR1 is SEHNR and CDR2 is FQNEAQ in the germline V gene (reference sequence). CDR3 size: 15 residues.

The chain carries TRBV6-5 and TRBJ1-6; D gene ambiguous. The length of the CDR3 is 14 residues. Germline V gives CDR1 MNHEY, CDR2 SVGAGI. With 7 bases removed from V and 2 bases from J, the gap between germline ends came to 9 bases. The CDR3 nucleotides are TGTGCCAGCATGGTTTTGGCCTATAATTCACCCCTCCACTTT. It specifies CASMVLAYNSPLHF.

This clonotype was observed many times. This chain uses TRBV7-9 with TRBJ1-2; tentatively, D is TRBD1 (5 bases). This CDR3 region has 13 residues. Germline V gene data show CDR1 as SEHNR and CDR2 as FQNEAQ (reference sequence). Trimming took off 0 bases at V and 6 bases at J, with 8 bases between the two ends. Here the CDR3 reads CASSLASGNGYTF. Here the CDR3 DNA reads TGTGCCAGCAGCTTAGCGTCAGGGAATGGCTACACCTTC.

The V call is TRBV29-1, the J call TRBJ2-1; 8 bases are shared with TRBD2. V shed 8 bases, J shed 9 bases, and the junction held 12 bases outside the gene matches. The length of the CDR3 is 13 residues. Germline V gene lookup returns CDR1 SQVTM and CDR2 ANQGSEA. This CDR3 reads CSLRLASYGEQFF. In nucleotides, the CDR3 is TGCAGCCTTAGACTAGCGTCGTATGGTGAGCAGTTCTTC.

This clonotype was seen repeatedly, ten times or more. V gene TRBV5-1 combines with J gene TRBJ2-1, with 7 positions matching TRBD2. The CDR3 runs to 16 residues. The V gene's germline CDR1 is SGHRS and CDR2 YFSETQ. V was pared by 4 bases and J by 0 bases, with 7 bases of the junction left unmatched. The CDR3 here is CASSIQAGISYNEQFF. DNA for the CDR3: TGCGCCAGCAGCATCCAAGCGGGGATCTCCTACAATGAGCAGTTCTTC.

This clonotype was seen only a few times. This chain connects TRBV7-2 to TRBJ1-1; 9 bases fit TRBD1. Unmatched junction bases numbered 4, after V lost 0 bases and J lost 5 bases. The CDR3 runs to 15 residues. The germline CDR1 and CDR2 sequences are SGHTA and FQGNSA. CDR3 nucleotide sequence: TGTGCCAGCAGCTTAGCACAGGGGGCAAGGACTGAAGCTTTCTTT. Protein product: CASSLAQGARTEAFF.

The table lists this clonotype with many counts. Here the CDR3 DNA reads TGTGCCAGCAGTTACGGACACAGCAATGAGCAGTTCTTC. Translation gives CASSYGHSNEQFF. The V call is TRBV27, the J call TRBJ2-1; maybe TRBD1 (5 bases). Germline V gene data show CDR1 as MNHEY and CDR2 as SMNVEV (reference sequence). This CDR3 region has 13 residues. V was cut by 4 bases and J by 6 bases, with 10 bases left in between.

This sequence joins TRBV6-2 or TRBV6-3 and TRBJ2-1; weak D call: TRBD1 (5 bases). CDR1 is MNHEY, CDR2 SVGEGT, per germline. The CDR3 has 16 amino acids. V dropped 1 base and J dropped 8 bases, with 18 bases sitting between them. The CDR3 DNA reads as TGTGCCAGCAGTTACTTTAGGACAAACTTAGGGGATGAGCAGTTCTTC. Protein product: CASSYFRTNLGDEQFF.

The chain joins TRBV5-4 to TRBJ1-2; D may be TRBD1 (6 bases). Germline V gene data show CDR1 as SGHNT and CDR2 as YYREEE (reference sequence). The CDR3 covers 18 residues. Trimming pared 3 bases from V and 2 bases from J, leaving 23 bases between. The CDR3 loop reads CASSWATRTGTSNYGYTF. CDR3 bases: TGTGCCAGCAGCTGGGCCACAAGGACCGGGACAAGCAACTATGGCTACACCTTC.

The chain uses TRBV4-2 and TRBJ1-2, with D perhaps TRBD1 (6 bases). The CDR3 consists of 15 residues. CDR1 and CDR2 from the germline V gene are LGHNA and YNFKEQ. Trimming pared 0 bases from V and 8 bases from J, leaving 16 bases between. The chain's CDR3 is CASSQDGPGARGYTF. In DNA, the CDR3 is TGTGCCAGCAGCCAAGACGGCCCGGGGGCAAGGGGCTACACCTTC.

This clonotype appeared many times. The chain links TRBV20-1 to TRBJ2-7; D is possibly TRBD1 or TRBD2 (5 bases each). The V gene lost 5 bases and the J gene lost 2 bases, with 19 bases spanning the gap. CDR3 length: 15 amino acids. The germline CDR1 and CDR2 sequences are DFQATT and SNEGSKA (reference sequence). The CDR3 nucleotides are TGCAGTGCTCCTCTCCACGGGACCTTCCCCTACGAGCAGTACTTC. Its translation is CSAPLHGTFPYEQYF.

The table lists this clonotype with many counts. This chain uses TRBV28 with TRBJ2-3, with 7 bases aligning to TRBD1. Germline loops: CDR1 MDHEN, CDR2 SYDVKM. The CDR3 has 16 amino acids. V trimming: 2 bases; J trimming: 1 base; junction bases outside the gene matches: 6. CDR3 residues: CASSLLTGSGTDTQYF. CDR3 nucleotides: TGTGCCAGCAGTTTACTGACAGGGTCCGGCACAGATACGCAGTATTTT. Full variable domain (rest looked up from reference TRBV28 and TRBJ2-3): DVKVTQSSRYLVKRTGEKVFLECVQDMDHENMFWYRQDPGLGLRLIYFSYDVKMKEKGDIPEGYSVSREKKERFSLILESASTNQTSMYLCASSLLTGSGTDTQYFGPGTRLTVL.

This clonotype was recorded at least ten times. Since a much larger clone is just one base distant, this may be a read error. This chain connects TRBV6-6 to TRBJ2-1; D is ambiguous. The J call may be faulty, since TRBJ2-7 better matches the DNA end. Germline CDR1 and CDR2: MNHNY and SVGAGI (reference sequence). CDR3 length equals 13 residues. CDR3 protein: CASTQSSYNEQYF. The CDR3 DNA sequence: TGTGCCAGCACTCAGAGCTCCTACAATGAGCAGTACTTC.

This clonotype was picked up a small number of times. The V gene is TRBV29-1, the J gene TRBJ1-1; tentatively, D is TRBD1 (6 bases). Germline CDR1 reads SQVTM; CDR2 reads ANQGSEA. V was cut by 4 bases and J by 2 bases, with 17 bases left in between. This CDR3 is built from 15 residues. The CDR3 coding sequence is TGCAGCGTTGCCTTACGGACAGCCAGCAACACTGAAGCTTTCTTT. Its protein product is CSVALRTASNTEAFF. The full variable domain, completed using reference TRBV29-1 and TRBJ1-1, is SAVISQKPSRDICQRGTSLTIQCQVDSQVTMMFWYRQQPGQSLTLIATANQGSEATYESGFVIDKFPISRPNLTFSTLTVSNMSPEDSSIYLCSVALRTASNTEAFFGQGTRLTVV.